The 2 T cell receptor beta chains presented below share a single source sample, sequenced in a study of cytomegalovirus exposure and HLA in healthy donors. PCR was performed using 60 Vbeta and 13 Jbeta primers. The repertoire was sequenced with immunoSEQ multiplex PCR; TCRdb's copy has only in-frame clones and lacks some. The table lists roughly 150,000 clones, about 75% of them singletons. The sequencing input was PBMCs. These receptors all come from a man aged 25 to 40 in good health and CMV-seronegative.

The chain couples TRBV6-6 to TRBJ2-2, with D possibly being TRBD2 (7 bases). The V end lost 6 bases, the J end lost 6 bases, and 11 bases lay between the germline ends. The CDR3 has 13 amino acids. The V gene's germline CDR1 is MNHNY and CDR2 SVGAGI (reference sequence). In DNA, the CDR3 is TGTGCCAGCAGGGGGGGGCGGCCCGGGGAGCTGTTTTTT. It yields the protein CASRGGRPGELFF.

The chain carries TRBV2 and TRBJ2-1; D is possibly TRBD1 (6 bases). CDR1 is SNHLY, CDR2 FYNNEI, per germline. The CDR3 loop spans 15 amino acids. Trimming pared 4 bases from V and 0 bases from J, leaving 10 bases between. This CDR3 is CASSGGPASYNEQFF. CDR3 DNA: TGTGCCAGCAGTGGGGGGCCGGCCTCCTACAATGAGCAGTTCTTC.